These T cell receptor beta chains were read from a single sample in a study of blood T cell repertoires in COVID-19. TCRdb keeps only in-frame clones here, not all; method: immunoSEQ multiplex PCR. The sample holds about 79,000 clones, roughly 91% seen once. Sequenced: peripheral blood. The source of these receptors is a man between 65 and 85 years old with active or convalescent COVID-19. The CDR3 runs from the conserved cysteine through the conserved F or W. Fields, in order: CDR3 length, V gene, J gene, clone size, D gene, CDR3 DNA, CDR3 protein. A D gene is named only where the DNA matches it firmly. The listing skips clone size in some rows; elsewhere it reads once, few, many or a size class.

17,TRBV15,TRBJ2-1,.,TRBD2,TGTGCCACCAGCAGAGATCTCAAAGCGGGAGGGGGCAATGAGCAGTTCTTC,CATSRDLKAGGGNEQFF
14,TRBV28,TRBJ1-6,.,.,TGTGCCAGCAAGTTCAGGGCGGATAATTCACCCCTCCACTTT,CASKFRADNSPLHF
13,TRBV3-1/TRBV3-2,TRBJ2-7,.,.,TGTGCCAGCAGCCAAGCACAGAGTAATGGGCAGTACTTC,CASSQAQSNGQYF
14,TRBV24-1,TRBJ1-5,.,.,TGTGCCACCAGTGGGCAGGGCGAATATCAGCCCCAGCATTTT,CATSGQGEYQPQHF
17,TRBV6-1,TRBJ1-1,.,.,TGTGCCAGCAGTGAAGCCAGACAGTACAGCTCGGGCACTGAAGCTTTCTTT,CASSEARQYSSGTEAFF
15,TRBV27,TRBJ2-5,.,TRBD2,TGTGCCAGCAGTTGGGGGGCGGGGGGACCAGAGACCCAGTACTTC,CASSWGAGGPETQYF
14,TRBV19,TRBJ2-2,.,.,TGTGCCAGTAGTGAGGGAAGGGTGACCGGGGAGCTGTTTTTT,CASSEGRVTGELFF
14,TRBV30,TRBJ1-1,.,.,TGTGCCTGGAGGGGACCGACAGGATCCACTGAAGCTTTCTTT,CAWRGPTGSTEAFF
16,TRBV6-2/TRBV6-3,TRBJ2-5,few,TRBD1,TGTGCCAGCAGTCCATTAGGGACAGGGGATTCGAAGACCCAGTACTTC,CASSPLGTGDSKTQYF
14,TRBV6-2/TRBV6-3,TRBJ2-1,.,.,TGTGCCAGCAGTTACTTGGGCAGAAACAATGAGCAGTTCTTC,CASSYLGRNNEQFF
17,TRBV7-6,TRBJ2-1,.,TRBD2,TGTGCCAGCAGCTCACGTGGGACTAGCGGGACGATCGATGAGCAGTTCTTC,CASSSRGTSGTIDEQFF
12,TRBV14,TRBJ2-7,.,.,TGTGCCAGCAGCCAACCCTCCCACGAGCAGTACTTC,CASSQPSHEQYF
18,TRBV9,TRBJ1-3,.,TRBD1,TGTGCCAGCAGCGTAGCTACTGGGACAGGGGGTTTCGGAAACACCATATATTTT,CASSVATGTGGFGNTIYF
14,TRBV6-5,TRBJ2-7,once,.,TGTGCCAGCAGGGGGGACTTGACCAACTACGAGCAGTACTTC,CASRGDLTNYEQYF
16,TRBV7-8,TRBJ1-2,.,TRBD1,TGTGCCAGCAGCTTGGAAGACAGGGGGCTTCACTATGGCTACACCTTC,CASSLEDRGLHYGYTF
13,TRBV6-5,TRBJ2-7,.,.,TGTGCCAGCAGTATAGGACAGACCTACGAGCAGTACTTC,CASSIGQTYEQYF